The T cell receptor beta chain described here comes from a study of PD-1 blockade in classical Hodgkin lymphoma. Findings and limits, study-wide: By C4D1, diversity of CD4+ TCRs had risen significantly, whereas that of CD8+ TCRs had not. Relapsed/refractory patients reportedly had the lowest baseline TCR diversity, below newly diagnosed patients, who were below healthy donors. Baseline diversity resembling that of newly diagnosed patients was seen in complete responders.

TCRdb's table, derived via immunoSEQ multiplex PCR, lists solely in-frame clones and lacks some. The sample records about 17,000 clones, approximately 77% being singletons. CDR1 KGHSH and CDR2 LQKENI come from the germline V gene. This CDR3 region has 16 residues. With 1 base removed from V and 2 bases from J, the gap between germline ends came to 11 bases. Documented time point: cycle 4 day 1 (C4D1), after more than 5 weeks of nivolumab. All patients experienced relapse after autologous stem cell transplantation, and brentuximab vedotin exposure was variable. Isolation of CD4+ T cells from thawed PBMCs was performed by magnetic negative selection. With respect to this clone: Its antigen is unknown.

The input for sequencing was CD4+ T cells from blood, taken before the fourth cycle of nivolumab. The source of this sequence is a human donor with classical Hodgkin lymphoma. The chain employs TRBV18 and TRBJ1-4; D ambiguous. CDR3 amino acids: CASSPRLDGTNEKLFF. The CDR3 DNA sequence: TGTGCCAGCTCACCACGTTTAGACGGGACTAATGAAAAACTGTTTTTT.